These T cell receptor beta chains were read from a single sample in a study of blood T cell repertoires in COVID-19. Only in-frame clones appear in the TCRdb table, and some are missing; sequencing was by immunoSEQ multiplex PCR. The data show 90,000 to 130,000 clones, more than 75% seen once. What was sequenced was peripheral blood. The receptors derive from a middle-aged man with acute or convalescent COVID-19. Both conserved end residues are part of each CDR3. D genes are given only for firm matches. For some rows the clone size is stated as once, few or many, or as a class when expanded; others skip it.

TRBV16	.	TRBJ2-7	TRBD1	CASSQSDREGRGQYF	TGTGCCAGCAGCCAATCGGACAGGGAAGGGCGAGGGCAGTACTTC
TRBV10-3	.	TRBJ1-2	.	CAIRSGDPPRAGYTF	TGTGCCATCAGATCAGGGGATCCTCCCCGGGCCGGCTACACCTTC
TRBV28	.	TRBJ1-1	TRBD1	CASSPDPIQGASTEAFF	TGTGCCAGCAGTCCCGATCCTATACAGGGGGCGAGCACTGAAGCTTTCTTT
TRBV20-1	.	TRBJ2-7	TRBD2	CSASRSGGYYYEQYF	TGCAGTGCTAGTAGGAGCGGGGGGTATTACTACGAGCAGTACTTC
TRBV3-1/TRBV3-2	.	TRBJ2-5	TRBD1	CASSRRTGQETQYF	TGTGCCAGCAGCCGCCGGACAGGCCAAGAGACCCAGTACTTC
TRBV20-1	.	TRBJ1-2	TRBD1	CSSSPRGGYTF	TGCAGTTCGAGCCCCAGGGGGGGCTACACCTTC
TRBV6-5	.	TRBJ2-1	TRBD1	CASSRTGGGYEQFF	TGTGCCAGCAGCCGGACAGGGGGCGGTTATGAGCAGTTCTTC
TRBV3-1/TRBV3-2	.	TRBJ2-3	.	CASSQDGSRGRTQYF	TGTGCCAGCAGCCAAGATGGAAGTAGAGGGCGGACGCAGTATTTT
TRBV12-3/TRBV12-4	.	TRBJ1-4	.	CASSYGLWEKLFF	TGTGCCAGCAGTTATGGACTCTGGGAAAAACTGTTTTTT
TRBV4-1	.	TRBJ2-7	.	CASSFSKPGGEQYF	TGCGCCAGCAGCTTCTCTAAACCTGGGGGGGAGCAGTACTTC
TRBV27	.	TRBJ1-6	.	CASSFGWGRLEGSPLHF	TGTGCCAGCAGTTTTGGGTGGGGGCGCTTAGAAGGTTCACCCCTCCACTTT
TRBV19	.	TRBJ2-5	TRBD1	CASSWGQGNGETQYF	TGTGCCAGTAGTTGGGGACAGGGTAATGGGGAGACCCAGTACTTC
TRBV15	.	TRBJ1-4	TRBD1	CASNSDRGGEKLFF	TGTGCCTCGAATTCCGACAGGGGCGGAGAAAAACTGTTTTTT
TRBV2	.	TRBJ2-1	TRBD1	CASSEARQGGEEFF	TGTGCCAGCAGTGAAGCGAGACAGGGGGGTGAGGAGTTCTTC
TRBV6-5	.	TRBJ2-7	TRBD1	CASSYSGQGGGEQYF	TGTGCCAGCAGTTACTCGGGACAGGGTGGGGGCGAGCAGTACTTC
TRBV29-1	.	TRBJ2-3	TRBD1	CSGTRTGGPSAPSTDTQYF	TGCAGCGGGACCCGGACAGGGGGCCCTAGTGCCCCTAGCACAGATACGCAGTATTTT
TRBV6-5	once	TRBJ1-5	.	CASSPQGSNQPQHF	TGTGCCAGCAGCCCACAGGGAAGCAATCAGCCCCAGCATTTT
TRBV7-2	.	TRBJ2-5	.	CASSPYGSTQYF	TGTGCCAGCAGCCCCTATGGGAGTACCCAGTACTTC
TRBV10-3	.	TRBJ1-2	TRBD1	CAITPQGNYGYTF	TGTGCCATCACTCCACAGGGGAACTATGGCTACACCTTC
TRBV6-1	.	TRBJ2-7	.	CASSENRYPRHEQYF	TGTGCCAGCAGTGAAAATAGATATCCCCGCCACGAGCAGTACTTC
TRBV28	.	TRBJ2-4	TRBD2	CASRSGTSSDIQYF	TGTGCCAGCAGAAGCGGGACGTCCTCGGACATTCAGTACTTC
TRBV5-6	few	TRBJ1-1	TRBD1	CASSLGQGVRYTEAFF	TGTGCCAGCAGCTTGGGACAGGGTGTTCGGTACACTGAAGCTTTCTTT
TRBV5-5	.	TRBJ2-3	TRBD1	CASSLGPTGVEDTQYF	TGTGCCAGCAGCTTGGGCCCGACAGGGGTAGAGGATACGCAGTATTTT
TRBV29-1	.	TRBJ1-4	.	CSVRRDSEKLFF	TGCAGCGTTAGGAGGGATAGTGAAAAACTGTTTTTT
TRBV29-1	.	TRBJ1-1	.	CSVDSGGTEAFF	TGCAGCGTTGATTCCGGGGGTACTGAAGCTTTCTTT
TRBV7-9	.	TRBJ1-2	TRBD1	CASSRDRVFGYTF	TGTGCCAGCAGCCGGGACAGGGTTTTTGGCTACACCTTC
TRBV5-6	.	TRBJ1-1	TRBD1	CASSFDRGTEAFF	TGTGCCAGCAGTTTCGACAGGGGCACTGAAGCTTTCTTT
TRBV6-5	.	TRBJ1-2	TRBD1	CASGSLQGGPYGYTF	TGTGCCAGTGGGTCTCTACAGGGGGGACCCTATGGCTACACCTTC
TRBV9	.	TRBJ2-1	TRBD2	CASSSLPGGDGRNEQFF	TGTGCCAGCAGCTCTCTGCCCGGGGGGGACGGTAGGAATGAGCAGTTCTTC
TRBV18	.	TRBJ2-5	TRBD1	CASSPLGTGGETQYF	TGTGCCAGCTCACCACTAGGGACAGGCGGAGAGACCCAGTACTTC
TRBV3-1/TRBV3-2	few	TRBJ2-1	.	CASWAAGYNEQFF	TGTGCCAGCTGGGCGGCGGGGTACAATGAGCAGTTCTTC
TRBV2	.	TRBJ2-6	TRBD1	CASSEGKGAGANVLTF	TGTGCCAGCAGTGAAGGCAAGGGGGCCGGGGCCAACGTCCTGACTTTC
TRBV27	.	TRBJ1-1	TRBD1	CASSTRTGEAFF	TGTGCCAGCAGTACCAGGACAGGCGAAGCTTTCTTT
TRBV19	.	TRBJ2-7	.	CASSPRGVYEQYF	TGTGCCAGTAGTCCTCGGGGTGTGTACGAGCAGTACTTC
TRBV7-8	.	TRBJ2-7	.	CASSRATATYEQYF	TGTGCCAGCAGCAGGGCGACAGCTACCTACGAGCAGTACTTC
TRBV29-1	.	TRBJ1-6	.	CSVRDGQLNSPLHF	TGCAGCGTTCGCGACGGACAGCTTAATTCACCCCTCCACTTT
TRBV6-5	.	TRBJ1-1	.	CASIFYLNTEAFF	TGTGCCAGCATATTTTACTTGAACACTGAAGCTTTCTTT
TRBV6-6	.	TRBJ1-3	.	CASSYQGSGNTIYF	TGTGCCAGCAGTTACCAGGGGTCCGGAAACACCATATATTTT
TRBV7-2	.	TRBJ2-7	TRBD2	CASSLSWNSGGTSYEQYF	TGTGCCAGCAGCCTGTCCTGGAATAGCGGGGGCACCTCCTACGAGCAGTACTTC
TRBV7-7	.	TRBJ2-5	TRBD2	CASSPGSGSGETQYF	TGTGCTAGCAGCCCCGGTAGCGGGAGTGGAGAGACCCAGTACTTC
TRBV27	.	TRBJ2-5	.	CASRRGRTTLGETQYF	TGTGCCAGCAGGAGAGGAAGGACTACCCTCGGGGAGACCCAGTACTTC
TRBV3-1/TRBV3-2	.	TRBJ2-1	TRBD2	CASSHRLAGDNEQFF	TGTGCCAGCAGCCATCGGCTAGCGGGAGACAATGAGCAGTTCTTC
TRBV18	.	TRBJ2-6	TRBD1	CASSPRDRASLAGANVLTF	TGTGCCAGCTCACCCCGGGACAGGGCTTCCTTGGCTGGGGCCAACGTCCTGACTTTC
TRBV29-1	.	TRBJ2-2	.	CSVEVPTGELFF	TGCAGCGTTGAAGTTCCAACCGGGGAGCTGTTTTTT
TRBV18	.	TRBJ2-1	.	CASSPPRQKSYNEQFF	TGTGCCAGCTCACCACCTCGACAAAAGAGCTACAATGAGCAGTTCTTC